This T cell receptor beta chain came from a study of OX40 agonist ivuxolimab in advanced cancers. Turning to the study itself: Prior checkpoint blockade (anti-PD-1, anti-PD-L1 or anti-CTLA-4) was permitted; 35% to 50% had it. Three patients, one with hepatocellular carcinoma and two with cutaneous melanoma, responded partially.

Generated by immunoSEQ multiplex PCR, the TCRdb table keeps only in-frame clones and is missing some. The data contain about 18,000 clones, 70% to 80% of them singletons. There are 16 residues in the CDR3. Germline loops: CDR1 SGHDN, CDR2 FVKESK. The V segment lost 4 bases and the J segment 7 bases; nucleotides outside the gene matches: 15. The sequence was collected from an adult with an advanced solid tumor such as melanoma, head and neck, liver or kidney cancer. This specimen was CD4+ or CD8+ T cells sorted from blood, taken in a trial of the OX40 agonist ivuxolimab. V usage is TRBV14 and J usage is TRBJ1-1, with 7 bases lining up with TRBD1. The chain's CDR3 is CASSLDRETTNNEAFF. DNA for the CDR3: TGTGCCAGCAGCCTCGACAGGGAGACTACGAATAATGAAGCTTTCTTT.